This T cell receptor (beta chain) was recovered during a study of OX40 agonist ivuxolimab in advanced cancers. Study overall: A mean age of approximately 58 years, range roughly 20 to 79, was recorded, and around 85% were male. Study results and limitations: People who partly responded at 0.1-3.0 mg/kg had some of the least clonal expansion seen.

The CDR3 length is 15 residues. V shed 6 bases and J 7 bases; nucleotides not matched to a gene: 12. The germline V gene encodes CDR1 MDHEN and CDR2 SYDVKM. Libraries were prepared by immunoSEQ multiplex PCR; TCRdb keeps only in-frame clonotypes and omits some of them. The sample has around 90,000 clones, around 90% seen once. For this clone: As yet, its antigen is unknown.

V usage is TRBV28 and J usage is TRBJ1-2, with 9 bases fitting TRBD1. This receptor was obtained from an adult with an advanced solid tumor such as melanoma, head and neck, liver or kidney cancer. Sequences were derived from CD4+ or CD8+ T cells sorted from blood, sampled in a trial of the OX40 agonist ivuxolimab. The CDR3 sequence: CASSLSTGGMGGYTF. The CDR3 bases are TGTGCCAGCAGCCTTTCGACAGGGGGTATGGGTGGCTACACCTTC.